These 3 T cell receptor beta chains came from one sample sequenced in a study of T cell responses to AZD1222 COVID-19 vaccine. Assay: immunoSEQ multiplex PCR; the TCRdb copy retains only in-frame clones and omits some. The sample lists 75,000 to 85,000 clones, roughly 90% occurring once. The material was peripheral blood, obtained on day 0 of AZD1222 vaccination. The receptors here all came from an adult in good health.

This clone is a singleton in its sample. The V gene is TRBV7-9, the J gene TRBJ2-3; perhaps TRBD2 as D (6 bases). The CDR3 loop spans 12 amino acids. The V and J ends lost 4 bases and 4 bases respectively, with 6 bases between them. Germline lookup yields CDR1 SEHNR and CDR2 FQNEAQ (reference sequence). The DNA for the CDR3 is TGTGCCAGCAGCTGGGACTCAGATACGCAGTATTTT. Protein: CASSWDSDTQYF. Complete variable domain (other parts from reference TRBV7-9 and TRBJ2-3): DTGVSQNPRHKITKRGQNVTFRCDPISEHNRLYWYRQTLGQGPEFLTYFQNEAQLEKSRLLSDRFSAERPKGSFSTLEIQRTEQGDSAMYLCASSWDSDTQYFGPGTRLTVL.

The chain is built from TRBV12-3 or TRBV12-4 and TRBJ1-6; D is unclear. V was shortened by 3 bases and J by 5 bases, with 2 bases between the two germline ends. CDR3 size: 12 residues. DNA for the CDR3: TGTGCCAGCAGTTTCGATAATTCACCCCTCCACTTT. Its translation is CASSFDNSPLHF.

The chain couples TRBV19 to TRBJ1-2, with a tentative D call TRBD1 (5 bases). This CDR3 region has 12 residues. V was shortened by 5 bases and J by 4 bases, with 8 bases between the two germline ends. Germline loops: CDR1 LNHDA, CDR2 SQIVND (reference sequence). CDR3 sequence reads: CASSPGGYGYTF. The DNA for the CDR3 is TGTGCCAGTAGTCCGGGGGGCTATGGCTACACCTTC.